This T cell receptor (beta chain) emerged from a study of cytomegalovirus exposure and HLA in healthy donors. Study-wide results and caveats: Later on, a genetic analysis was performed. It linked a missense variant in DCLRE1C with V- and J-gene trimming of TCR beta.

There are a few counts of this clone. What it binds is not known. The primer mix had 60 Vbeta and 13 Jbeta primers. Data came from immunoSEQ multiplex PCR; TCRdb stores just in-frame clones and leaves some out. This table has approximately 88,000 clones, around four fifths appearing once. The germline gives CDR1 KGHSH, CDR2 LQKENI. The CDR3 loop spans 15 amino acids. The V gene end was trimmed by 4 bases and the J gene end by 3 bases; junction bases not matched to a gene: 5. This sequence joins TRBV18 and TRBJ1-1; 10 positions match TRBD1. This receptor was identified in a middle-aged man in good health and CMV-seropositive. The sample was PBMCs. The CDR3 here is CASSRQGTGDTEAFF. In DNA, the CDR3 is TGTGCCAGCTCACGACAAGGGACAGGGGACACTGAAGCTTTCTTT.